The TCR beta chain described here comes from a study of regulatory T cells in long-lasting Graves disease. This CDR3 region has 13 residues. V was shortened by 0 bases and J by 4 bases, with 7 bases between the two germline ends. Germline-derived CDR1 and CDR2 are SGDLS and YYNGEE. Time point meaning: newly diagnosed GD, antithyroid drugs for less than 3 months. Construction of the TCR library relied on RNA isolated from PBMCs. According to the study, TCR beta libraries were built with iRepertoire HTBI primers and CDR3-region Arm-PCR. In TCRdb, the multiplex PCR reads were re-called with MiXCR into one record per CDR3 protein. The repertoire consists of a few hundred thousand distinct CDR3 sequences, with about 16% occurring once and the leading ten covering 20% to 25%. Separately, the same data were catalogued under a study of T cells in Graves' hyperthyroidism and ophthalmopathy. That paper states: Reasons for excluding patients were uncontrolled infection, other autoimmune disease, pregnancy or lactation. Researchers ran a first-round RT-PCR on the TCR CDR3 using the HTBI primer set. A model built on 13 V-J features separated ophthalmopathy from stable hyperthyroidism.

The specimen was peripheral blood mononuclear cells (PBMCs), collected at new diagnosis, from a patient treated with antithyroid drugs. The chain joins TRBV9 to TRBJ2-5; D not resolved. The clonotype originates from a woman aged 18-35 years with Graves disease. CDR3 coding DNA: TGTGCCAGCAGCGTAGCTTCGGGAGAGACCCAGTACTTC. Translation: CASSVASGETQYF.